This TCR beta chain was recovered during a study of blood T cells in healthy people across ages. Study information: About one barcoded beta molecule per two T cells came from capture by template switching.

Study observations and caveats: In the absence of known donor CMV status, changes in expanded clonotypes were possibly confounded.

The CDR3 loop spans 14 amino acids. Germline V gene data show CDR1 as SNHLY and CDR2 as FYNNEI. Between the trimmed V and J ends, which lost 7 bases and 4 bases, there was a span of 14 bases. Extraction of total RNA produced a minimum of 5 micrograms from each sample. Using a J-beta primer mix together with a sample-barcoded 5' primer, a second PCR was run for roughly 7 to 11 cycles. Each sample provided no less than 2.5 million CDR3-containing paired-end reads. TCRdb reanalysed the 5' RACE reads using MiXCR and keeps one entry per CDR3 protein. The data contain about 640,000 distinct CDR3 sequences, around 41% of them seen just once; the ten biggest clones take up 25% to 35%. Details on this clonotype: Its antigen is unknown.

V and J are TRBV2 and TRBJ1-5; possible D gene TRBD1, 5 bases. The TCR originated in a man older than 75 in good health. The sequencing sample was made of blood. The CDR3 loop is CASKSTAENQPQHF. The CDR3 DNA reads TGTGCCAGCAAATCGACAGCCGAAAATCAGCCCCAGCATTTT.